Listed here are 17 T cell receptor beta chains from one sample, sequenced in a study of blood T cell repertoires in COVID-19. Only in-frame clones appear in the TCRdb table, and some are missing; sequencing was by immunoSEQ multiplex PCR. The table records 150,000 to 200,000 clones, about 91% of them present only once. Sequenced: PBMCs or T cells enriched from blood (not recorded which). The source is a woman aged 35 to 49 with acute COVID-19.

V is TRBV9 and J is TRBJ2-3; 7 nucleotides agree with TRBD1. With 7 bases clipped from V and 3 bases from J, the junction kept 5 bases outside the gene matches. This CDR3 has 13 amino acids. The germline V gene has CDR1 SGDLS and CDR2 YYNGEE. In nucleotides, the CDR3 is TGTGCCAGCCGGGACAGTCTAACAGATACGCAGTATTTT. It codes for CASRDSLTDTQYF.

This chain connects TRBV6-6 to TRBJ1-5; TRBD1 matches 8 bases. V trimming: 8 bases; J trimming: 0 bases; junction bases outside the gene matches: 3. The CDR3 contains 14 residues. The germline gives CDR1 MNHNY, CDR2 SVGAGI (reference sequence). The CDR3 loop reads CASRQGNSNQPQHF. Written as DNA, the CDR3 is TGTGCCAGCCGACAGGGGAATAGCAATCAGCCCCAGCATTTT.

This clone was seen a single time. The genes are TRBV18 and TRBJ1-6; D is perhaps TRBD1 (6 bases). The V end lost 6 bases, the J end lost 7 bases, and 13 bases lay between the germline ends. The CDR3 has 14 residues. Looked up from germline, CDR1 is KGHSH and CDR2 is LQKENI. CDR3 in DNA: TGTGCCAGCTCCCAACAGGGTGCCAATTCACCCCTCCACTTT. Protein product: CASSQQGANSPLHF.

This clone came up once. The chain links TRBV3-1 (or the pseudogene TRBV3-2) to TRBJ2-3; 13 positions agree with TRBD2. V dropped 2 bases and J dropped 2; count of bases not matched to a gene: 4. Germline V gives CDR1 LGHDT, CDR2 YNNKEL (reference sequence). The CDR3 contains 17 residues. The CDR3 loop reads CASSQTTSGGITDTQYF. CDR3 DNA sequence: TGTGCCAGCAGCCAAACGACTAGCGGGGGGATCACAGATACGCAGTATTTT.

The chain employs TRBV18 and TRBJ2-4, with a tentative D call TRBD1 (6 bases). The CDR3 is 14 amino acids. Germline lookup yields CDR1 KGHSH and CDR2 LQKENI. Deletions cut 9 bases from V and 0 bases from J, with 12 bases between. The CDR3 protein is CASRQDLAKNIQYF. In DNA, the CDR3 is TGTGCCAGTCGACAGGATCTAGCCAAAAACATTCAGTACTTC.

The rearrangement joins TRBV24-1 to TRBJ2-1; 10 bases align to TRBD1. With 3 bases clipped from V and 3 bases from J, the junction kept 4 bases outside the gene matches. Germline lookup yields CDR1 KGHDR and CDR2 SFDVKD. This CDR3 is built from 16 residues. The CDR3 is CATSDTGQGVYNEQFF. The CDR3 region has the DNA TGTGCCACCAGTGATACAGGACAGGGGGTCTACAATGAGCAGTTCTTC.

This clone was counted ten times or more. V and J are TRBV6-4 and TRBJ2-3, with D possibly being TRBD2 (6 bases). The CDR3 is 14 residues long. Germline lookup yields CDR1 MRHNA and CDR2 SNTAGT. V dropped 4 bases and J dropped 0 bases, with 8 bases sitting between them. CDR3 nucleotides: TGTGCCAGCAGTGCCGGGACTAGCACAGATACGCAGTATTTT. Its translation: CASSAGTSTDTQYF.

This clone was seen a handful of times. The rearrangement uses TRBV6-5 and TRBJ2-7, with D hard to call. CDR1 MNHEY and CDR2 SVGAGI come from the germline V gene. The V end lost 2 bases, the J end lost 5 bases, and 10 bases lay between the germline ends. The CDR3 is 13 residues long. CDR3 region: CASSYRSLDEQYF. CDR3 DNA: TGTGCCAGCAGTTACAGGAGCCTGGACGAGCAGTACTTC.

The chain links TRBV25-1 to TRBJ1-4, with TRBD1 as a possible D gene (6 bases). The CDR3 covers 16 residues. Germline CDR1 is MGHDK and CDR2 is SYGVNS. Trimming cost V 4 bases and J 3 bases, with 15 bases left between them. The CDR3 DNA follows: TGTGCCAGCAGTGCAACAGGGCCCGGGGCTAATGAAAAACTGTTTTTT. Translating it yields CASSATGPGANEKLFF.

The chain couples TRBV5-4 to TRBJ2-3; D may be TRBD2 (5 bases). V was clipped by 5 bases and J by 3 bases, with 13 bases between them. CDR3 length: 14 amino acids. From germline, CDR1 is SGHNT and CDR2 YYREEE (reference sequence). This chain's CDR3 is CASSTDPGTDTQYF. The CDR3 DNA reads TGTGCCAGCAGTACGGATCCGGGGACAGATACGCAGTATTTT.

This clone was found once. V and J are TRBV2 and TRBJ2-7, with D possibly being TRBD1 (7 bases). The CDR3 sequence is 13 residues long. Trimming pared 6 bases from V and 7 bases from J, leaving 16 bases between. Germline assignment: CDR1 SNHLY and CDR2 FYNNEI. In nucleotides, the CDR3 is TGTGCCAGCAGCCAGGGGGAGGTGGAGGAGCAGTACTTC. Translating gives CASSQGEVEEQYF. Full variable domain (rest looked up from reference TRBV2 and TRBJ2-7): EPEVTQTPSHQVTQMGQEVILRCVPISNHLYFYWYRQILGQKVEFLVSFYNNEISEKSEIFDDQFSVERPDGSNFTLKIRSTKLEDSAMYFCASSQGEVEEQYFGPGTRLTVT.

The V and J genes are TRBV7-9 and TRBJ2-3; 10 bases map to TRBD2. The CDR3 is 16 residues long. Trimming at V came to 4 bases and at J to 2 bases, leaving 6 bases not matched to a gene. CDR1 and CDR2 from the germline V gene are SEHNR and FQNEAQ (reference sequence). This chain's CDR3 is CASSSRAGGVTDTQYF. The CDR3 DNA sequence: TGTGCCAGCAGCTCCCGAGCGGGAGGGGTCACAGATACGCAGTATTTT.

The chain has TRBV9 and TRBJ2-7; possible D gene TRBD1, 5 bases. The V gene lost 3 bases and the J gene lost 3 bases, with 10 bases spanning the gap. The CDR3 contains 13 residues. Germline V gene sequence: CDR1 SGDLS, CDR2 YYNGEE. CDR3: CASSGGQGYEQYF. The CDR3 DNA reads TGTGCCAGCAGCGGGGGCCAGGGCTACGAGCAGTACTTC.

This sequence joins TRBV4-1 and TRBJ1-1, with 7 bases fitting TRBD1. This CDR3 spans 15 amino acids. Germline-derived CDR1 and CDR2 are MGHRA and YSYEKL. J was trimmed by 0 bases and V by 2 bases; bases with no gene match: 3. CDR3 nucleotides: TGCGCCAGCAGCCAAAAGGGACAGCTGAACACTGAAGCTTTCTTT. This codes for CASSQKGQLNTEAFF.

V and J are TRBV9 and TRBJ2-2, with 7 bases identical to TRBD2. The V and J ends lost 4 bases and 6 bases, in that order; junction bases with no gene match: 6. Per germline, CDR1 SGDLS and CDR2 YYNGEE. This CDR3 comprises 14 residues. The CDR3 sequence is CASSPLAGAGELFF. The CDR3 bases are TGTGCCAGCAGCCCCCTGGCGGGGGCCGGGGAGCTGTTTTTT.

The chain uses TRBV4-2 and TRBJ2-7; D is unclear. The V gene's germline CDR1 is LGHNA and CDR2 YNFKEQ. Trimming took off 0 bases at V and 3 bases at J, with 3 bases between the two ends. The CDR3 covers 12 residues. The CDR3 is CASSQDRYEQYF. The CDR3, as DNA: TGTGCCAGCAGCCAAGATCGCTACGAGCAGTACTTC.

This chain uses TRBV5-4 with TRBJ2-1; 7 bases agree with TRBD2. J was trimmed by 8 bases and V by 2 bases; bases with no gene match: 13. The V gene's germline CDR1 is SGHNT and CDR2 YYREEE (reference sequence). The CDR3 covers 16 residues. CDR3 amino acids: CASSLPGGHLFDEQFF. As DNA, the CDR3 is TGTGCCAGCAGCTTACCGGGAGGCCACCTCTTCGATGAGCAGTTCTTC.